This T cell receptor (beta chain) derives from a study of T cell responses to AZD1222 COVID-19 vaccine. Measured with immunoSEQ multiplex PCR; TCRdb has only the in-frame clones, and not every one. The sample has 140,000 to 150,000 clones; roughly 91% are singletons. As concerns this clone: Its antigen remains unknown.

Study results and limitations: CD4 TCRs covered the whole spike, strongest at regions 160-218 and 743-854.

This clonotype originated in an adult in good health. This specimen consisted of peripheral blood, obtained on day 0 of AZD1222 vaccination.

DNA of the CDR3: TGTGCCAGCAAAAAGGGGGCTGGTGACACTGAAGCTTTCTTT. This gives the protein CASKKGAGDTEAFF. The chain combines TRBV6-5 with TRBJ1-1; TRBD1 matches 7 bases. The CDR3 sequence is 14 residues long. Trimming cost V 7 bases and J 3 bases; bases outside gene matches: 8. The germline gives CDR1 MNHEY, CDR2 SVGAGI.